The clone carrying this T cell receptor (beta chain) was seen at least ten times. This CDR3 comprises 15 residues. The germline CDR1 and CDR2 sequences are DFQATT and SNEGSKA (reference sequence). V shed 6 bases, J shed 3 bases, and the junction held 7 bases outside the gene matches. This sample was included in a study of neurological immune-mediated disorders. One entry per CDR3 protein results from TCRdb running MiXCR on the 5' RACE reads. In the table there are 50,000 to 65,000 distinct CDR3 sequences, under 5% of which are singletons. This clonotype originated in a woman aged 45-65 years with multiple sclerosis. The chain has TRBV20-1 and TRBJ2-5; 13 bases fit TRBD2. The sequenced material came from PBMCs. This chain's CDR3 is CSAHAGTSGEETQYF. DNA of the CDR3: TGCAGTGCCCACGCCGGGACTAGCGGGGAAGAGACCCAGTACTTC.